Listed here is a single T cell receptor (beta chain). Which antigen it targets is not known. Base quality data are lacking; no much larger clone is found one base away. The data stem from a study of metastatic and nonmetastatic thyroid tumors (dated by TCRdb to 2018 to 2020). At the level of the whole study: For patients with malignant and with benign thyroid disease, the researchers compared repertoires between peripheral blood samples and tumor or nodule tissue samples. The investigation overall reported the following: In both blood and tumor samples, TCR beta diversity was reported to be significantly higher in malignant tumors than in benign nodules.

No treatment had been received by any patient before thyroid surgery. Using T-cell receptor beta sequencing, the study looked back at clinical samples from patients collected from about 2011 to 2019. Libraries were constructed by PCR. Sequencing used an Illumina HiSeq 4000. High-throughput sequencing was used to profile the TCR beta-chain CDR3 region of each patient. On the authors' methods: A classifier to discriminate distant-metastatic papillary thyroid cancer patients was built from CDR3 differences across clinicopathological groups. The Shannon index was used to measure repertoire diversity, and the Morisita-Horn index was used to measure how similar tumor and blood repertoires were. TCRdb's own reprocessing of the public reads used fastp at Q25 and MiXCR and kept productive beta chains. These V and J calls are TCRdb output, not the study's own analysis. In all, the sample holds 13,000 or so clones, and 26% of those were seen once. Roughly 20% of the sample belongs to the ten largest clones.

Sequenced material: tumor tissue. This receptor was obtained from a female donor with papillary thyroid cancer or a benign thyroid nodule (not recorded which). Some clones in this sample may be carry-over from other donors' samples.

CDR3 loop: CASSLGTTGSGNTIYF. The base sequence is TGCGCCAGCAGCTTGGGCACCACGGGGTCCGGAAACACCATATATTTT. The V gene is TRBV5-1 and the J gene is TRBJ1-3; no D gene is confidently identified. Reading the germline V gene gives CDR1 SGHRS and CDR2 YFSETQ. The CDR3 sequence holds 16 residues, the cysteine and phenylalanine included. Of the read, only the CDR3 DNA is kept; its 48 bases are in frame from base 1. Deletion took 0 bases off V and 4 bases off J, with a span of 14 bases between the germline ends.